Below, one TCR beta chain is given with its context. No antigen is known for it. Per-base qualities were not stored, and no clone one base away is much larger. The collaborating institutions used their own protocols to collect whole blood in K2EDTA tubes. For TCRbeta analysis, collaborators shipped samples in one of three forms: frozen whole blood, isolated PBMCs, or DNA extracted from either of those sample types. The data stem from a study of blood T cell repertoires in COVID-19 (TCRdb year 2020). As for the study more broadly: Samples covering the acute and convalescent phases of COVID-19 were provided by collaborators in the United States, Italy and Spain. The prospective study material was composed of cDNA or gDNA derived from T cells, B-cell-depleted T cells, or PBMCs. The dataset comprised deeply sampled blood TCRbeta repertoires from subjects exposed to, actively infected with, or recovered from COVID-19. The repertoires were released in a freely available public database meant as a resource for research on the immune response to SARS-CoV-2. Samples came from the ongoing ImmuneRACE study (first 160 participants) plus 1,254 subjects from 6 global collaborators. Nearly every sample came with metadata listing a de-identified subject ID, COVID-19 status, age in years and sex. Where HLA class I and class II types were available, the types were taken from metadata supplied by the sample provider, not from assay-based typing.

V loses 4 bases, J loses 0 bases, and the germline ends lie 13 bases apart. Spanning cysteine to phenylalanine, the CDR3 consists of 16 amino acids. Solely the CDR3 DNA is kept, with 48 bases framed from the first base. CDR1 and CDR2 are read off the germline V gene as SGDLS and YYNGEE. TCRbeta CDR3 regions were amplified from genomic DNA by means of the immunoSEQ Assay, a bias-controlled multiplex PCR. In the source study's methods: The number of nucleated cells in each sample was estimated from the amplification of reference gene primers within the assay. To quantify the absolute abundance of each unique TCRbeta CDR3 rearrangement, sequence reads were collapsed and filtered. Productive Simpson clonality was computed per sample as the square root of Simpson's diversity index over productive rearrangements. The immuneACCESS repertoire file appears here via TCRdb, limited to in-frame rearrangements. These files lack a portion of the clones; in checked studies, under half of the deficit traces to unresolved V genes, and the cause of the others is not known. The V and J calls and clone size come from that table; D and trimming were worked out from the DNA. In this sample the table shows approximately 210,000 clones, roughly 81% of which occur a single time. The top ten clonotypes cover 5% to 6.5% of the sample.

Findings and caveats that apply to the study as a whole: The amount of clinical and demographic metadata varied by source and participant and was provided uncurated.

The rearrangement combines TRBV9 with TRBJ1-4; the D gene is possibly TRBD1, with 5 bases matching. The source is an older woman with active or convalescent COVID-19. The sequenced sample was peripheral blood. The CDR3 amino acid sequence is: CASSRGTAATNEKLFF. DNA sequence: TGTGCCAGCAGCCGCGGGACGGCTGCAACTAATGAAAAACTGTTTTTT. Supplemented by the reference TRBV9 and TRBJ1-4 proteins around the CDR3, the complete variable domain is DSGVTQTPKHLITATGQRVTLRCSPRSGDLSVYWYQQSLDQGLQFLIQYYNGEERAKGNILERFSAQQFPDLHSELNLSSLELGDSALYFCASSRGTAATNEKLFFGSGTQLSVL.